Listed below are T cell receptor beta chains from one sample, sequenced in a study. TCRdb re-called the reads with MiXCR, one entry per CDR3 protein. The sample carries around 5,200 distinct CDR3 sequences, over 7.5% recorded once. Sequenced sample: CD4+ T cells from synovial fluid. Receptor source: a human donor with rheumatoid arthritis. Each CDR3 is given with its conserved first and last residue. Fields, in order: D gene, V gene, J gene, clone size, CDR3 DNA, CDR3 protein. The D gene is left open where the match is weak. Size values are once, few and many counts, or a class for expanded clones, and some rows have none.

>NA|TRBV10-3|TRBJ2-3|few
TGTGCCATCACTGACTTAGACTCGGCTACGCAGTATTTT
CAITDLDSATQYF
>NA|TRBV18|TRBJ2-2|many
TGTGCCAGCTCTACCGCCGGGGGCGCTTTATCCGGGGAGCTGTTTTTT
CASSTAGGALSGELFF
>NA|TRBV11-2|TRBJ2-1|many
TGTGCCAGCAGCCAAGGGTCCAGCTCCTACAATGAGCAGTTCTTC
CASSQGSSSYNEQFF
>TRBD2|TRBV18|TRBJ2-5|many
TGTGCCAGCTCGCAAAATTCCCTAGCGGGAGGTGAGACCCAGTACTTC
CASSQNSLAGGETQYF
>TRBD1|TRBV11-3|TRBJ1-5|medium-sized
TGTGCCAGCTCCGGGACAGGGAATCAGCCCCAGCATTTT
CASSGTGNQPQHF
>TRBD2|TRBV10-3|TRBJ2-1|NA
TGTGCCATCGGGGGCTGGGTAGCGGGAGCTAATGAGCAGTTCTTC
CAIGGWVAGANEQFF
>TRBD1|TRBV18|TRBJ2-7|many
TGTGCCAGCTCAACCGGGACAGGGGCTCGAGAGCAGTACTTC
CASSTGTGAREQYF
>TRBD1|TRBV29-1|TRBJ1-2|many
TGCAGCGGCGGGACAGGGAACTATGGCTACACCTTC
CSGGTGNYGYTF
>NA|TRBV11-2|TRBJ2-2|many
TGTGCCAGCAGCTTCGGTGGCCAGGCGAACACCGGGGAGCTGTTTTTT
CASSFGGQANTGELFF
>TRBD2|TRBV12-3/TRBV12-4|TRBJ2-1|many
TGTGCCAGCAGCCCTCTAGCGGGAGTGGGAAATGAGCAGTTCTTC
CASSPLAGVGNEQFF
>NA|TRBV11-2|TRBJ2-3|few
TGTGCCAGCAGCCCTTGGACTTCTTCCACAGATACGCAGTATTTT
CASSPWTSSTDTQYF
>TRBD2|TRBV7-9|TRBJ2-3|medium-sized
TGTGCCAGCAGCTCGACTAGCGGGAAGATCACAGATACGCAGTATTTT
CASSSTSGKITDTQYF
>NA|TRBV3-1|TRBJ2-7|many
TGTGCCAGCAGCCAAGATAGCCTAGCTGGAAGGGAGCAGTACTTC
CASSQDSLAGREQYF
>NA|TRBV7-2|TRBJ2-3|medium-sized
TGTGCCAGCAGCTTAGGGCAGGCAGATACGCAGTATTTT
CASSLGQADTQYF
>NA|TRBV28|TRBJ2-2|few
TGTGCCAGCAGTTTGACGGCAGGGAACACCGGGGAGCTGTTTTTT
CASSLTAGNTGELFF
>TRBD2|TRBV11-2|TRBJ2-1|medium-sized
TGTGCCAGCAGCGCTCTAGCGGGAGTCTACAATGAGCAGTTCTTC
CASSALAGVYNEQFF
>TRBD2|TRBV3-1|TRBJ2-7|many
TGTGCCAGCACCTTGGCTAGCGGGATGAGGGAGCAGTACTTC
CASTLASGMREQYF
>NA|TRBV5-5|TRBJ2-7|medium-sized
TGTGCCAGCAGCCTGGGACCGATTCTCTACGAGCAGTACTTC
CASSLGPILYEQYF
>NA|TRBV7-2|TRBJ1-1|many
TGTGCCAGCAGCTTTAGTGGGATCAATGCAGCTTTCTTT
CASSFSGINAAFF
>NA|TRBV15|TRBJ2-7|many
TGTGCCACCAGCAGAGGAGGGGACTCCTACGAGCAGTACTTC
CATSRGGDSYEQYF
>NA|TRBV20-1|TRBJ1-2|medium-sized
TGCAGTGCTAGAGTATCGGGCGGTCGGTTGCGCTACACCTTC
CSARVSGGRLRYTF
>NA|TRBV11-3|TRBJ2-2|medium-sized
TGTGCCAGCAGCTTAGATCAAAACACCGGGGAGCTGTTTTTT
CASSLDQNTGELFF
>NA|TRBV28|TRBJ1-2|many
TGTGCCAGCGGGACGGGTGGATCCACCTTATATGGCTACACCTTC
CASGTGGSTLYGYTF
>NA|TRBV7-9|TRBJ1-1|many
TGTGCCAGCAGCGTCGGGCGGACGAACACTGAAGCTTTCTTT
CASSVGRTNTEAFF
>TRBD2|TRBV5-1|TRBJ2-3|medium-sized
TGCGCCAGCAGCTTGGAGGGACTAGGCTTTGATACGCAGTATTTT
CASSLEGLGFDTQYF
>NA|TRBV18|TRBJ2-7|medium-sized
TGTGCCAGCTCGCTGGGGGAAGGAACCTACGAGCAGTACTTC
CASSLGEGTYEQYF
>NA|TRBV10-3|TRBJ2-1|few
TGTGCCATCAGTGAGTCGGTAACTAGCAATGAGCAGTTCTTC
CAISESVTSNEQFF
>NA|TRBV11-2|TRBJ2-7|many
TGTGCCAGCAGCTTAGGAGGGTCGGGACCGGAAAACGAGCAGTACTTC
CASSLGGSGPENEQYF
>NA|TRBV12-3/TRBV12-4|TRBJ2-3|many
TGTGCCAGCAGCCCACAGGCGCGGGGAGTCAGAGATACGCAGTATTTT
CASSPQARGVRDTQYF
>NA|TRBV28|TRBJ2-1|many
TGTGCCAGCAGTTTATTCTACCTCGGGGGCAGCAATGAGCAGTTCTTC
CASSLFYLGGSNEQFF
>TRBD1|TRBV3-1|TRBJ2-1|few
TGTGCCAGCACGACAGGGGGGAATGAGCAGTTCTTC
CASTTGGNEQFF
>NA|TRBV15|TRBJ1-2|medium-sized
TGTGCCACCAGCAGAGACTCCATTAGGGGGTATGGCTACACCTTC
CATSRDSIRGYGYTF
>TRBD2|TRBV5-1|TRBJ2-7|many
TGCGCCAGCAGCCCAGGCGGGACTAGCGGGCCACGCGAGCAGTACTTC
CASSPGGTSGPREQYF
>NA|TRBV3-1|TRBJ1-5|medium-sized
TGTGCCAGCAGCCAACAGCTCGAGTCGCCCCAGCATTTT
CASSQQLESPQHF
>NA|TRBV27|TRBJ2-7|few
TGTGCCAGCAGTTTTATTAGTGGATACGAGCAGTACTTC
CASSFISGYEQYF
>TRBD1|TRBV9|TRBJ2-5|medium-sized
TGTGCCAGCAGCTCAACCGGGACAGTCCAAGAGACCCAGTACTTC
CASSSTGTVQETQYF
>NA|TRBV3-1|TRBJ2-4|large
TGTGCCAGCAGCCAAGATACCCTTGGCATTCAGTACTTC
CASSQDTLGIQYF
>NA|TRBV18|TRBJ2-6|medium-sized
TGTGCCAGCTCCCAGAGCGAGCTCCTAGCCTCTGGGGCCAACGTCCTGACTTTC
CASSQSELLASGANVLTF
>NA|TRBV20-1|TRBJ1-4|many
TGCAGTGCTCCCTCTGGCCCATCATTTAATGAAAAACTGTTTTTT
CSAPSGPSFNEKLFF